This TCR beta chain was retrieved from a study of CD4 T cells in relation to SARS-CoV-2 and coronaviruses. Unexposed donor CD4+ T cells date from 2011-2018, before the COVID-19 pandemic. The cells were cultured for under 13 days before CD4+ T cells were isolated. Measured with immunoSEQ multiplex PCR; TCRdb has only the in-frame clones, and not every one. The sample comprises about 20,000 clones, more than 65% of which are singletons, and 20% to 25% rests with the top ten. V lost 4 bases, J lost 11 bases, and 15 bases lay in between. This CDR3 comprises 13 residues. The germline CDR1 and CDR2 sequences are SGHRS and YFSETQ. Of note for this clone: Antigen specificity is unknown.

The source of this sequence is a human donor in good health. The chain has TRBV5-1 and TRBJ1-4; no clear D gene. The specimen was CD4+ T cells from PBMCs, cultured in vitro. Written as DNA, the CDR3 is TGCGCCAGCAGCCCCGCGACCCAGGCGAAACTGTTTTTT. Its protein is CASSPATQAKLFF.